This T cell receptor (beta chain) emerged from a study of CXCR3-negative and CXCR3-positive naive CD8 T cells. Libraries were UMI-labeled 5' RACE TRB cDNA. TCRdb reanalyzed the 5' RACE reads, giving one entry per CDR3 protein sequence and no DNA. The specimen's table records around 63,000 distinct CDR3 sequences. Notes on the study in general: A higher hydrophobicity marked the TRB CDR3s of CXCR3-positive naive cells versus CXCR3-negative naive cells. Similar TRBV-TRBJ usage was seen in naive cells (both CXCR3-negative and CXCR3-positive), but memory cells differed. Diversity ran similarly high across both naive subsets but far lower in memory CD8+ cells. Surface CD5 matched across naive subsets, and TRB CDR3 properties served to infer TCR strength.

Concerning this clonotype: The antigen is undetermined.

The CDR3 has 16 residues. Germline V lookup: CDR1 MNHEY, CDR2 SMNVEV (reference sequence). The chain has TRBV27 and TRBJ2-1; the D call from TCRdb, TRBD1, cannot be confirmed without DNA. This receptor was identified in a human donor in good health. Some clones in this sample may be carry-over from other donors' samples. Sample: naive CXCR3+ CD8+ T cells from blood. The subset was: CD45RO-CCR7+CD27+CD95- naive CD8+ T cells expressing CXCR3 (TNR3+). The CDR3: CASPVSDGRDYNEQFF.